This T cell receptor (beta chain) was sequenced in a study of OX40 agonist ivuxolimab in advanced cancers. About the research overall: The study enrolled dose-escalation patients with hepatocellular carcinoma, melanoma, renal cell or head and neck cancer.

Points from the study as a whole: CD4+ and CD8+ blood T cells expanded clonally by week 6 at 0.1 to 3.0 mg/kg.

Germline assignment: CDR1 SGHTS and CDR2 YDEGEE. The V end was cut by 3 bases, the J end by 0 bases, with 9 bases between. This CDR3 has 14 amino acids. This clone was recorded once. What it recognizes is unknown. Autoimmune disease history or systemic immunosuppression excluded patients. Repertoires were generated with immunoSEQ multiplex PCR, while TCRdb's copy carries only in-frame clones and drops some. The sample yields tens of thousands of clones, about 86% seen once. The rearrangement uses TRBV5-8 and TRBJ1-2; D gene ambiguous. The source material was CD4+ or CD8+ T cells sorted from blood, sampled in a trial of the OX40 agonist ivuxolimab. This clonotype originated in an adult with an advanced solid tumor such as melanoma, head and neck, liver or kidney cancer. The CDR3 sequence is CASSWETPNYGYTF. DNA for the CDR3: TGTGCCAGCAGCTGGGAGACACCTAACTATGGCTACACCTTC.